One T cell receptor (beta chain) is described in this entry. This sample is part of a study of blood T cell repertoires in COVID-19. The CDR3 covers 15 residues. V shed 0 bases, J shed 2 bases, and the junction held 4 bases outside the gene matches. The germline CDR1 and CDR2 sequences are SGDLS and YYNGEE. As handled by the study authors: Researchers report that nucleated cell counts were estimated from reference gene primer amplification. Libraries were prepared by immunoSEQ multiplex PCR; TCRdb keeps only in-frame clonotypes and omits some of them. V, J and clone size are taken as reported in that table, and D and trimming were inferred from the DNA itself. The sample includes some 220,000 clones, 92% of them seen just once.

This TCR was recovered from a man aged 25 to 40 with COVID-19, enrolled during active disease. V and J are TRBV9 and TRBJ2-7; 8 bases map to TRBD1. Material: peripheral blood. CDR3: CASSVGGQAAYEQYF. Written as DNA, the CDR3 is TGTGCCAGCAGCGTAGGGGGACAGGCAGCCTACGAGCAGTACTTC.